The present entry profiles one TCR beta chain with its context. Its antigen remains unknown. Likely unrecorded immune exposures existed in these nominally healthy donors. V dropped 8 bases and J dropped 3; count of bases not matched to a gene: 9. Germline loops: CDR1 SNHLY, CDR2 FYNNEI. There are 14 residues in the CDR3. This entry comes from a study of cytomegalovirus exposure and HLA in healthy donors. The PCR made use of 60 Vbeta and 13 Jbeta primers. Only in-frame clones appear in the TCRdb table, and some are missing; sequencing was by immunoSEQ multiplex PCR. The data show about 150,000 clones, around 90% seen once. Study outcomes and limitations: As a later analysis showed, a missense DCLRE1C variant was linked to trimming of TCR beta V- and J-genes.

The sequence was collected from a woman between 35 and 50 years old in good health and CMV-seronegative. The sequencing input was PBMCs. The rearrangement uses TRBV2 and TRBJ2-5; 7 positions match TRBD1. Here the CDR3 reads CASGKGAIEETQYF. The CDR3 region has the DNA TGTGCCAGCGGGAAGGGGGCCATTGAAGAGACCCAGTACTTC.